Following are 13 T cell receptor beta chains from one sample sequenced in a study of siplizumab effects on memory and regulatory T cells. Using immunoSEQ multiplex PCR, the repertoire was profiled, and TCRdb retains in-frame clones only, with some absent. Here the sample spans some 75,000 clones, 93% being singletons. Material for sequencing was CD8+ T cells sorted from blood. All receptors derive from a human donor in good health.

This chain links TRBV5-4 with TRBJ2-2; D assignment may be TRBD1 or TRBD2 (5 bases each). V was trimmed by 4 bases and J by 0 bases, leaving 13 bases between them. Germline CDR1 reads SGHNT; CDR2 reads YYREEE (reference sequence). This CDR3 has 16 amino acids. The CDR3 region is CASSKGRMSNTGELFF. The CDR3 coding sequence is TGTGCCAGCAGCAAGGGACGGATGTCGAACACCGGGGAGCTGTTTTTT.

The V and J genes are TRBV7-9 and TRBJ2-5; D perhaps matches TRBD2 (5 bases). The CDR3 totals 14 residues. Trimming shortened V by 0 bases and J by 4 bases, and 9 bases separated the two germline ends. The germline V gene encodes CDR1 SEHNR and CDR2 FQNEAQ (reference sequence). CDR3 nucleotides: TGTGCCAGCAGCTTAGCCCCCCGGGGAGAGACCCAGTACTTC. It codes for CASSLAPRGETQYF.

The chain carries TRBV11-2 and TRBJ2-7, with D possibly called TRBD1 or TRBD2 (5 bases each). Germline V gene lookup returns CDR1 SGHAT and CDR2 FQNNGV. V was trimmed by 5 bases and J by 6 bases, leaving 20 bases between them. The CDR3 consists of 15 residues. CDR3 sequence (DNA): TGTGCCAGCAGCACTGCTGGGGCCTCGGGAAGCGAGCAGTACTTC. Translating it yields CASSTAGASGSEQYF.

The chain uses TRBV2 and TRBJ2-7; either TRBD1 or TRBD2 may fit D (5 bases each). The V gene's germline CDR1 is SNHLY and CDR2 FYNNEI. This CDR3 is 14 amino acids long. V was clipped by 2 bases and J by 2 bases, with 10 bases between them. The CDR3: CASSESGLPYEQYF. DNA of the CDR3: TGTGCCAGCAGTGAATCGGGGCTCCCCTACGAGCAGTACTTC.

J is TRBJ2-2 and V is TRBV13; D not resolved. CDR1 and CDR2 (germline): PRHDT, FYEKMQ (reference sequence). The V gene lost 5 bases and the J gene lost 8 bases, with 15 bases spanning the gap. The CDR3 spans 14 residues. The CDR3 loop is CASSQTRRVGELFF. CDR3 in DNA: TGTGCCAGCAGCCAAACACGACGTGTAGGGGAGCTGTTTTTT.

CDR3 amino acids: CATSGWTGKNTGELFF. DNA for the CDR3: TGTGCCACCAGCGGCTGGACAGGGAAAAACACCGGGGAGCTGTTTTTT. The chain couples TRBV15 to TRBJ2-2; TRBD1 agrees at 8 bases. Trimming took 5 bases from V and 2 from J; bases not matched to a gene: 7. The CDR3 sequence is 16 residues long. CDR1 is LNHNV and CDR2 is YYDKDF in the germline V gene (reference sequence).

The chain joins TRBV9 to TRBJ2-2; no firm D call. The CDR3 is 12 residues long. Trimming cost V 4 bases and J 2 bases, with 3 bases left between them. Germline CDR1 and CDR2: SGDLS and YYNGEE. CDR3 sequence: CASSFNTGELFF. DNA of the CDR3: TGTGCCAGCAGCTTTAACACCGGGGAGCTGTTTTTT.

CDR3 DNA sequence: TGTGCCAGCAGCTCGGACAGTCCTTCCTACAATGAGCAGTTCTTC. It yields the protein CASSSDSPSYNEQFF. The genes are TRBV11-2 and TRBJ2-1; tentative D call: TRBD1 (6 bases). V gave up 4 bases and J gave up 1 base, with 11 bases separating them. CDR3 size: 15 residues. The germline gives CDR1 SGHAT, CDR2 FQNNGV.

Only one count was recorded for this clone. The genes are TRBV5-5 and TRBJ2-1, with a possible D match to TRBD2 (6 bases). The CDR3 runs to 15 residues. V was shortened by 2 bases and J by 2 bases, with 11 bases between the two germline ends. Germline V gives CDR1 SGHKS, CDR2 YYEKEE (reference sequence). CDR3 protein: CASSFSGGAYNEQFF. As DNA, the CDR3 is TGTGCCAGCAGCTTCTCGGGCGGGGCCTACAATGAGCAGTTCTTC.

The chain combines TRBV21-1 with TRBJ2-7; the table's D call, TRBD1, has no DNA check behind it. TRBV21-1 is described as a pseudogene. The CDR3 is 16 amino acids. In nucleotides, the CDR3 is TGTGCCAGCACCCACCCGCGGGGGGACAGGGAACACGAGCAGTACTTC. Encoded protein: CASTHPRGDREHEQYF.

V gene TRBV5-4 combines with J gene TRBJ2-1; tentative D call: TRBD2 (5 bases). CDR1 is SGHNT, CDR2 YYREEE, per germline (reference sequence). CDR3 length: 14 amino acids. The germline V and J ends were trimmed by 4 bases and 8 bases, with 16 bases remaining between them. The CDR3 region has the DNA TGTGCCAGCAGCCCAGGTCTAGCCAGCCATGAGCAGTTCTTC. The encoded protein is CASSPGLASHEQFF.

The chain's CDR3 is CAASGTYEQYF. The CDR3 region has the DNA TGTGCCGCATCCGGGACCTACGAGCAGTACTTC. The rearrangement joins TRBV28 to TRBJ2-7, with a weak D call TRBD2 (5 bases). The CDR3 spans 11 residues. Between the trimmed V and J ends, which lost 11 bases and 2 bases, there was a span of 10 bases. CDR1 MDHEN and CDR2 SYDVKM come from the germline V gene.

The V call is TRBV21-1, the J call TRBJ2-1; the table's D call TRBD2 went unverified against the DNA. TRBV21-1 has pseudogene status. The CDR3 has 17 residues. This CDR3 is CASSKALWRGSYNEQFF. The CDR3 DNA sequence: TGTGCCAGCAGCAAAGCGCTTTGGCGGGGGTCCTACAATGAGCAGTTCTTC.